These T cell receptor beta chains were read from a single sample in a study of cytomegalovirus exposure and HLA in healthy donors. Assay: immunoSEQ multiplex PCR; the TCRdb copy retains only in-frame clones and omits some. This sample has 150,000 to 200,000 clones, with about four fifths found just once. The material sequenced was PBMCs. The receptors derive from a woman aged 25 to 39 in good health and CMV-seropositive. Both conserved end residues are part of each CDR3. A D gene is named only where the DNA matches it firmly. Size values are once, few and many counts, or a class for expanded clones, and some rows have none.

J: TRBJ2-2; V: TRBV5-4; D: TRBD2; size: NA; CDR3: CASSLGTGTSGAGELFF; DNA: TGTGCCAGCAGCTTGGGTACCGGGACTAGCGGTGCCGGGGAGCTGTTTTTT
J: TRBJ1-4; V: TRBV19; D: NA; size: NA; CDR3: CASSIRPGGGGEKLFF; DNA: TGTGCCAGTAGTATCAGGCCGGGAGGTGGGGGTGAAAAACTGTTTTTT
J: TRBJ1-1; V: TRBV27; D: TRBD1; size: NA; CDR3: CASSRDRVGSANTEAFF; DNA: TGTGCCAGCAGTCGGGACAGGGTAGGTTCGGCGAACACTGAAGCTTTCTTT
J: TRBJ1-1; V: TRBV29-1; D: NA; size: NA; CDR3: CSVVTHLNTEAFF; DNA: TGCAGCGTTGTAACACATTTGAACACTGAAGCTTTCTTT
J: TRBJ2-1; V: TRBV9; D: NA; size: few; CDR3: CASSPPSPQQFF; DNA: TGTGCCAGCAGCCCTCCTTCCCCCCAGCAGTTCTTC
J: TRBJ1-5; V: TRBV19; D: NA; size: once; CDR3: CASSMGQEIPNQPQHF; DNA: TGTGCCAGTAGTATGGGCCAGGAAATCCCCAATCAGCCCCAGCATTTT
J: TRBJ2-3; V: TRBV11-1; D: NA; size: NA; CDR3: CASSLPLGSDLDTQYF; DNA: TGTGCCAGCAGCTTACCCCTAGGAAGTGACTTGGATACGCAGTATTTT
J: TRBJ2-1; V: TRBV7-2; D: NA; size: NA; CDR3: CASSLRGLIDYNEQFF; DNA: TGTGCCAGCAGCTTAAGGGGACTGATCGACTACAATGAGCAGTTCTTC
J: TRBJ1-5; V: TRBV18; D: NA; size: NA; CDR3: CASSAGSNQPQHF; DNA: TGTGCCAGCTCTGCCGGTAGCAATCAGCCCCAGCATTTT
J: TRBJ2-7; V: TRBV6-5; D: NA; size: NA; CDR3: CASSPGYYEQYF; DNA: TGTGCCAGCAGCCCAGGTTACTACGAGCAGTACTTC
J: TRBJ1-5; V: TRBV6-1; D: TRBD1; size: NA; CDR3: CASSEGTGPNLGHNQPQHF; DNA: TGTGCCAGCAGTGAGGGGACAGGGCCCAACCTCGGTCACAATCAGCCCCAGCATTTT
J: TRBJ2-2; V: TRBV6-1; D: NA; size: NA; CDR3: CASSDLGGGNTGELFF; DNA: TGTGCCAGCAGTGACCTAGGGGGGGGGAACACCGGGGAGCTGTTTTTT
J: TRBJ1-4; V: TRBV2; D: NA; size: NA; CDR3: CASSAGGAGEKLFF; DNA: TGTGCCAGCAGTGCTGGGGGCGCCGGAGAAAAACTGTTTTTT
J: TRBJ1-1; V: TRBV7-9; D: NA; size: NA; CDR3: CASSFGLPDQGFF; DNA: TGTGCCAGCAGCTTCGGGCTCCCCGACCAGGGTTTCTTT
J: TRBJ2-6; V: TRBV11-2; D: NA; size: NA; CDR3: CASSLDRGTRRGHANVLTF; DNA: TGTGCCAGCAGCTTAGATCGTGGTACGCGAAGGGGCCACGCCAACGTCCTGACTTTC
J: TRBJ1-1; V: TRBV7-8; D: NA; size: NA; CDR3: CASSRRQLNTEAFF; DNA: TGTGCCAGCAGCAGACGACAGTTGAACACTGAAGCTTTCTTT
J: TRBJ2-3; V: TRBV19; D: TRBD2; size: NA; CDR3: CASSSLSGLAKDTQYF; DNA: TGTGCCAGTAGTTCCCTCTCCGGACTAGCAAAAGATACGCAGTATTTT
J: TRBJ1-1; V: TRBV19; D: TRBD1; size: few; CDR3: CATVFRDRAPVNTEAFF; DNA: TGTGCCACCGTGTTCCGGGACAGGGCCCCCGTGAACACTGAAGCTTTCTTT
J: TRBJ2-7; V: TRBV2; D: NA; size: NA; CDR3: CASTKNSREQYF; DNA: TGTGCCAGCACGAAAAACTCCCGCGAGCAGTACTTC
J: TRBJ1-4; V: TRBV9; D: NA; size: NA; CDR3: CASSGGKIGRVEEKLFF; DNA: TGTGCCAGCAGCGGCGGAAAGATCGGGAGGGTAGAAGAAAAACTGTTTTTT